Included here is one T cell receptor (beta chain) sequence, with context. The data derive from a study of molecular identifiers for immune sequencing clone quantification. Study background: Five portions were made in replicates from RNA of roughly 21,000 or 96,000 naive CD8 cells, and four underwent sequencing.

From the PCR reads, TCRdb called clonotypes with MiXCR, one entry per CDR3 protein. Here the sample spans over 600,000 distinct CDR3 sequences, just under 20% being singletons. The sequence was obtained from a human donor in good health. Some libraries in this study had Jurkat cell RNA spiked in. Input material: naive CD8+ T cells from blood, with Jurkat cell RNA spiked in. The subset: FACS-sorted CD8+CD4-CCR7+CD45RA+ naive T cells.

CDR3 sequence: CASSLSSGDAGANVLTF. CDR3 bases: TGTGCCAGCAGTTTATCGTCAGGGGACGCTGGGGCCAACGTCCTGACTTTC. This chain links TRBV27 with TRBJ2-6; D might be TRBD1 (6 bases). The ends were cut back, 0 bases at V and 2 bases at J, with 11 bases in the middle. The germline V gene encodes CDR1 MNHEY and CDR2 SMNVEV (reference sequence). The CDR3 is made up of 17 amino acids.